This T cell receptor (beta chain) was identified during a study of blood T cell repertoires in COVID-19. Whole-study context: COVID-19 samples, acute and convalescent, were from the United States, Italy and Spain.

How the authors handled the data: Quantification of nucleated cells was approximated via reference gene primer amplification. Clones were sequenced by immunoSEQ multiplex PCR, and TCRdb holds only the in-frame ones, with some missing. V and J calls and clone size are as listed in that table; D and trimming were resolved from the DNA. The profile shows over 80,000 clones, roughly 80% of them singletons. V shed 3 bases and J 5 bases; nucleotides not matched to a gene: 6. CDR1 and CDR2 from the germline V gene are LGHDT and YNNKEL (reference sequence). The CDR3 runs 14 residues. The chain joins TRBV3-1 (or the pseudogene TRBV3-2) to TRBJ2-5; 7 bases agree with TRBD2. The TCR originated in a woman aged 70-85 years with acute or convalescent COVID-19. Material: peripheral blood. CDR3 sequence: CASSQGGGRETQYF. CDR3 DNA: TGTGCCAGCAGCCAGGGCGGGGGTCGCGAGACCCAGTACTTC.